This is a list of T cell receptor beta chains from one sample in a study of graft-versus-host responses after intestinal transplantation. Assay: immunoSEQ multiplex PCR; the TCRdb copy retains only in-frame clones and omits some. The sample consists of about 73,000 clones, around 89% of them appearing once. These TCRs are of unknown antigen specificity. The specimen comprised unstimulated CD8+ T cells sorted from spleen or lymph node cells, sampled before transplant. All receptors derive from a human donor who was the organ donor for an intestinal transplant. The CDR3 runs from the conserved cysteine through the conserved F or W. The D gene is left open where the match is weak. Some rows have no size entry. The others give once, few or many, or a class for an expanded clone.

TRBD2,NA,TRBV11-3,TRBJ2-1,CASSLAGRDEQFF,TGTGCCAGCAGCTTGGCGGGGAGGGATGAGCAGTTCTTC
NA,NA,TRBV4-1,TRBJ1-5,CASSQDPQGYQPQHF,TGCGCCAGCAGCCAAGATCCCCAGGGGTACCAGCCCCAGCATTTT
TRBD1,NA,TRBV27,TRBJ1-2,CASSPGQGNYGYTF,TGTGCCAGCAGTCCTGGACAGGGCAACTATGGCTACACCTTC
NA,NA,TRBV14,TRBJ2-1,CASSPSRVSYNEQFF,TGTGCCAGCAGCCCCTCCAGGGTATCCTACAATGAGCAGTTCTTC
NA,NA,TRBV9,TRBJ1-3,CASSVGPDGNTIYF,TGTGCCAGCAGCGTAGGGCCAGATGGAAACACCATATATTTT
TRBD2,NA,TRBV30,TRBJ2-3,CAWTLSGGPTDTQYF,TGTGCCTGGACTCTGAGCGGGGGCCCCACAGATACGCAGTATTTT
NA,NA,TRBV4-2,TRBJ2-1,CASSQGGGFNEQFF,TGTGCCAGCAGCCAAGGAGGAGGGTTCAATGAGCAGTTCTTC
NA,once,TRBV15,TRBJ1-6,CATSSSTGSGSPLHF,TGTGCCACCAGCAGCAGTACAGGGAGCGGTTCACCCCTCCACTTT
TRBD1,NA,TRBV7-2,TRBJ1-1,CASSPPSGGLAEAFF,TGTGCCAGCAGCCCGCCATCAGGGGGCCTGGCTGAAGCTTTCTTT
TRBD1,NA,TRBV10-1,TRBJ2-1,CATGTGRNNEQFF,TGCGCCACCGGGACAGGGAGGAACAATGAGCAGTTCTTC
TRBD1,NA,TRBV9,TRBJ1-1,CASSDGTGNTEAFF,TGTGCCAGCAGCGACGGGACAGGGAACACTGAAGCTTTCTTT
NA,NA,TRBV28,TRBJ2-3,CASSPGQSDTQYF,TGTGCCAGCAGTCCCGGACAGTCAGATACGCAGTATTTT
NA,NA,TRBV4-2,TRBJ1-2,CASSQDGSGVHYGYTF,TGTGCCAGCAGCCAAGATGGCTCAGGGGTTCACTATGGCTACACCTTC
TRBD1,once,TRBV27,TRBJ2-1,CASRSPGQPYNEQFF,TGTGCCAGCAGGAGCCCGGGACAGCCCTACAATGAGCAGTTCTTC
TRBD1,NA,TRBV7-3,TRBJ2-3,CASSPGTGTTDTQYF,TGTGCCAGCAGCCCCGGGACAGGGACCACAGATACGCAGTATTTT
TRBD1,NA,TRBV19,TRBJ1-2,CASIGQGIHGYTF,TGTGCCAGTATAGGACAGGGGATACATGGCTACACCTTC
NA,NA,TRBV5-8,TRBJ2-5,CASSYTGETQYF,TGTGCCAGCAGCTACACAGGGGAGACCCAGTACTTC
NA,NA,TRBV7-2,TRBJ1-2,CASSLAIASGNGYTF,TGTGCCAGCAGCTTAGCGATCGCCAGCGGAAATGGCTACACCTTC
NA,NA,TRBV16,TRBJ1-4,CASSLTGGSNEKLFF,TGTGCCAGCAGCTTAACGGGTGGATCTAATGAAAAACTGTTTTTT
NA,NA,TRBV6-6,TRBJ2-1,CASSPEVTDNNEQFF,TGTGCCAGCAGCCCCGAGGTCACCGATAACAATGAGCAGTTCTTC
NA,NA,TRBV5-1,TRBJ1-4,CASSALWGPLRKLFF,TGCGCCAGCAGCGCGCTCTGGGGCCCTCTAAGAAAACTGTTTTTT
NA,NA,TRBV7-8,TRBJ1-5,CASSLGTLYQPQHF,TGTGCCAGCAGCTTAGGGACATTGTACCAGCCCCAGCATTTT
NA,NA,TRBV27,TRBJ2-3,CASSLSLRADTQYF,TGTGCCAGCAGTTTATCGCTGCGGGCAGATACGCAGTATTTT
NA,NA,TRBV25-1,TRBJ2-2,CASFGSGELFF,TGTGCCAGCTTCGGTTCCGGGGAGCTGTTTTTT
NA,NA,TRBV4-3,TRBJ2-2,CASSTGGHSSGELFF,TGCGCCAGCAGCACCGGGGGGCATTCTTCCGGGGAGCTGTTTTTT
NA,NA,TRBV5-4,TRBJ1-5,CASSLDTSNQPQHF,TGTGCCAGCAGCTTGGACACCTCCAATCAGCCCCAGCATTTT
NA,NA,TRBV7-9,TRBJ2-3,CASSLVSSIPTDTQYF,TGTGCCAGCAGCTTAGTGTCTAGCATCCCCACAGATACGCAGTATTTT
TRBD1,once,TRBV27,TRBJ1-1,CASSIYRDRGKAFF,TGTGCCAGCAGTATCTACCGGGACAGGGGAAAAGCTTTCTTT
NA,once,TRBV9,TRBJ1-4,CASSSPDSNEKLFF,TGTGCCAGCAGCTCACCAGACAGTAATGAAAAACTGTTTTTT
NA,once,TRBV6-5,TRBJ1-1,CASSPLGGSGTEAFF,TGTGCCAGCAGTCCTCTGGGGGGATCGGGCACTGAAGCTTTCTTT
TRBD1,NA,TRBV29-1,TRBJ1-1,CSALGQGMNTEAFF,TGCAGCGCTCTCGGACAGGGAATGAACACTGAAGCTTTCTTT
TRBD2,NA,TRBV28,TRBJ2-1,CASSSTTSGGYIQFF,TGTGCCAGCAGTAGCACAACTAGCGGGGGGTATATTCAGTTCTTC
TRBD1,NA,TRBV13,TRBJ1-2,CASSFSLDRAYGYTF,TGTGCCAGCAGCTTCTCCCTAGACAGGGCCTATGGCTACACCTTC
NA,NA,TRBV30,TRBJ1-5,CAWSEQGLGQPQHF,TGTGCCTGGAGTGAACAGGGTTTAGGTCAGCCCCAGCATTTT
TRBD2,NA,TRBV7-9,TRBJ2-5,CASARGSGGIQETQYF,TGTGCCAGCGCCCGAGGTAGCGGGGGAATTCAAGAGACCCAGTACTTC
NA,NA,TRBV2,TRBJ2-5,CASSGNIPPETQYF,TGTGCCAGCTCAGGGAATATACCCCCCGAGACCCAGTACTTC
TRBD2,NA,TRBV7-6,TRBJ2-3,CASSLWSSGGGDTQYF,TGTGCCAGCAGCTTATGGAGTAGCGGGGGGGGTGATACGCAGTATTTT
NA,NA,TRBV11-2,TRBJ2-1,CASSLRPGDLPVREQFF,TGTGCCAGCAGCTTACGACCAGGGGACCTCCCGGTTCGGGAGCAGTTCTTC
NA,NA,TRBV27,TRBJ2-3,CASAPFQGTTSTDTQYF,TGTGCCAGCGCTCCATTCCAGGGAACTACTAGCACAGATACGCAGTATTTT
TRBD2,NA,TRBV5-6,TRBJ2-5,CASSLGLAGGQETQYF,TGTGCCAGCAGCTTGGGTCTAGCGGGGGGCCAAGAGACCCAGTACTTC
NA,NA,TRBV20-1,TRBJ2-1,CSADQGKEFF,TGCAGTGCTGATCAGGGGAAGGAGTTCTTC
TRBD2,NA,TRBV6-6,TRBJ2-1,CAIEPGGGYNEQFF,TGTGCCATTGAGCCGGGGGGGGGCTACAATGAGCAGTTCTTC
NA,NA,TRBV2,TRBJ2-2,CASSEVFAGNTGELFF,TGTGCCAGCAGTGAGGTTTTTGCGGGGAACACCGGGGAGCTGTTTTTT
TRBD1,NA,TRBV13,TRBJ2-6,CASSSPTGIMAGANVLTF,TGTGCCAGCAGCTCACCGACAGGGATTATGGCTGGGGCCAACGTCCTGACTTTC
NA,NA,TRBV27,TRBJ2-3,CASSLMLAVTDTQYF,TGTGCCAGCAGTTTAATGTTGGCGGTTACAGATACGCAGTATTTT
NA,NA,TRBV25-1,TRBJ2-5,CASSERAGGDQETQYF,TGTGCCAGCAGTGAAAGGGCTGGGGGCGACCAAGAGACCCAGTACTTC
TRBD1,NA,TRBV9,TRBJ2-5,CASSVDQGAQETQYF,TGTGCCAGCAGCGTAGACCAGGGGGCCCAAGAGACCCAGTACTTC
NA,NA,TRBV4-1,TRBJ1-5,CASSQEGGPGYSNQPQHF,TGCGCCAGCAGCCAAGAAGGGGGACCAGGGTATAGCAATCAGCCCCAGCATTTT
TRBD1,NA,TRBV2,TRBJ1-2,CASSGTGALPYGYTF,TGTGCCAGCAGTGGGACAGGGGCTCTCCCCTATGGCTACACCTTC
TRBD1,NA,TRBV11-2,TRBJ1-1,CASSYQGARYTEAFF,TGTGCCAGCAGCTATCAGGGGGCGCGGTACACTGAAGCTTTCTTT